The present T cell receptor beta chain was sequenced within a study of T-cell reconstitution after alpha-beta-depleted transplantation in children. CDR3 length: 15 amino acids. Trimming shortened V by 4 bases and J by 0 bases, and 9 bases separated the two germline ends. Whole-study findings and limits: Several hundred expanded graft clones reportedly gave rise to the alpha-beta T cells present about two months after transplant. T-cell numbers and diversity one year post-transplant derived largely from freshly generated T cells.

This clonotype was counted a few times. The antigen remains undetermined. Preparing the TCRbeta library involved the use of unique molecular identifiers. TCRdb re-called the PCR reads through MiXCR, storing one row per CDR3 protein. This sample has 70,000 to 95,000 distinct CDR3 sequences, with roughly 15% found just once. Sequenced material: PBMCs, mostly from graft donor cells, taken 180 days after TCRalphabeta/CD19-depleted stem cell transplant. This chain uses TRBV12-3 or TRBV12-4 with TRBJ1-4, with unresolved D. The source is a male patient under 10 years old who had a stem cell transplant for acute lymphoblastic leukemia, so the T cells may come from the graft donor. CDR3 residues: CASSSQHATNEKLFF. CDR3 DNA sequence: TGTGCCAGCAGTTCCCAGCATGCAACTAATGAAAAACTGTTTTTT.